Sequencing of this T cell receptor (beta chain) was carried out in a study of blood T cell repertoires in COVID-19. At the level of the study: PBMCs, B-cell-depleted T cells, or T cells were the source of the cDNA or gDNA that made up the material.

Per the authors' pipeline: The authors estimated nucleated cell counts from reference gene primer amplification. Measured with immunoSEQ multiplex PCR; TCRdb has only the in-frame clones, and not every one. The V and J calls and clone size were taken over from that table, and D and trimming were inferred from the DNA. This sample has more than 30,000 clones, with roughly 94% found just once. Looked up from germline, CDR1 is LGHDT and CDR2 is YNNKEL (reference sequence). Trimming cost V 5 bases and J 8 bases, with 18 bases left between them. This CDR3 has 14 residues. The material sequenced was peripheral blood. This sequence originates from a human donor with active COVID-19. The donor label of this sample is uncertain. V is TRBV3-1 (or the pseudogene TRBV3-2) and J is TRBJ1-2; TRBD1 is a possible D gene (6 bases). The CDR3 DNA sequence: TGTGCCAGCAGCGCCCCACAGGGACGGAACGGCTACACCTTC. This codes for CASSAPQGRNGYTF.